The 2 T cell receptor beta chains listed next were all sequenced from one sample in a study of shared clonotypes between healthy human individuals (TCRdb year 2020). The method behind the library was the immunoSEQ multiplex PCR assay. TCRdb re-hosts the immuneACCESS table, in-frame sequences only. Its copies lack some clones; in the studies checked, an unresolved V gene accounts for under half of them, and the cause for the rest is not known. The table for this sample lists millions of clones; about 95% of them were counted only once. The ten largest account for about 1.1% of the sample. CD8 naive samples consisted of CD45RO-negative cells that were positively selected for CCR7, yielding a CD45RA+CCR7+ population without TemRA cells. The sequenced sample was naive CD8+ T cells sorted from blood. Taken with the paper, the label for cell subset or site translates to: CD45RA+CCR7+. The receptors come from a man aged 18 to 30 in good health.

The chain joins TRBV5-8 to TRBJ1-2, with D uncertain. The V end was cut by 0 bases, the J end by 6 bases, with 0 bases between. Germline V gives CDR1 SGHTS, CDR2 YDEGEE. The CDR3 spans 10 residues. The CDR3 loop is CASSLDGYTF. As DNA, the CDR3 is TGTGCCAGCAGCTTGGATGGCTACACCTTC.

V gene TRBV13 combines with J gene TRBJ2-2; a weak D match, TRBD2 (6 bases). Germline assignment: CDR1 PRHDT and CDR2 FYEKMQ (reference sequence). The CDR3 extends over 17 amino acids. V was clipped by 1 base and J by 3 bases, with 15 bases between them. The CDR3: CASSLVAGLGYTGELFF. The DNA for the CDR3 is TGTGCCAGCAGCTTAGTGGCGGGGCTGGGGTACACCGGGGAGCTGTTTTTT.